This T cell receptor (beta chain) came from a study of CD8 T cells in ankylosing spondylitis. Using quantitative 5'-RACE with molecular barcodes, the authors made TCR beta libraries. Via MiXCR, TCRdb re-called the 5' RACE reads, giving one row per CDR3 protein. The sample lists more than 600,000 distinct CDR3 sequences; 15% to 20% were seen once. Comments on this clonotype: The antigen remains undetermined.

Study outcomes and limitations: Made up of about eight highly homologous variants, a TCR beta motif appeared characteristic of ankylosing spondylitis blood. Reports say disease-linked clones showed up significantly more in matched ankylosing spondylitis synovial fluid. A CD8+ phenotype characterized the disease-linked clones, which were relatively rare in peripheral blood.

Per the germline V gene, CDR1 is MGHDK and CDR2 is SYGVNS. CDR3 length equals 12 residues. V was clipped by 5 bases and J by 14 bases, with 16 bases between them. The sample taken for sequencing was blood, either unsorted or a sorted T cell fraction (not recorded which). This chain links TRBV25-1 with TRBJ2-1, with TRBD1 as a possible D gene (5 bases). This clonotype was obtained from a male donor with ankylosing spondylitis. CDR3 bases: TGTGCCAGCAGTCAATCTCAGGGTATAGAGTTCTTC. The encoded protein is CASSQSQGIEFF.